A single T cell receptor beta chain is shown here with its context. Its target is not known. This record belongs to a study of Tregs in tolerant kidney transplant recipients. Study-level points and caveats: Tolerant patients' donor-specific Tregs expanded beyond overall Tregs, suggesting antigen-driven growth.

Sequencing was performed with immunoSEQ multiplex PCR; in TCRdb, only in-frame clones are kept and a portion is missing. The sample holds tens of thousands of clones, over 75% seen once. Mixed chimerism was transient after nonmyeloablative marrow transplants from related graft donors. Thawed PBMCs were FACS-sorted into unstimulated CD4+CD25+CD127- regulatory T cells, CD4+CD25- non-regulatory cells, CD4 and CD8 cells. Sequenced here: CD4+ T cells from blood (PBMCs), sampled 24 months after the transplant. This clonotype originated in a human patient who received a combined kidney and bone marrow transplant. Some T cells may arise from the graft donor.

CDR3 protein: CASSSTGTSGRAGETQYF. DNA for the CDR3: TGTGCCAGCAGCTCCACTGGGACTAGCGGGAGGGCCGGAGAGACCCAGTACTTC. This rearrangement joins TRBV7-2 to TRBJ2-5; 16 nucleotides align to TRBD2. The CDR3 loop spans 18 amino acids. Germline CDR1 is SGHTA and CDR2 is FQGNSA. Trimming at V came to 4 bases and at J to 4 bases, leaving 9 bases not matched to a gene.